A selection of T cell receptor beta chains follows, all from one sample in a study of identifying expanded T cells in peripheral blood. The repertoire was sequenced with immunoSEQ multiplex PCR; TCRdb's copy has only in-frame clones and lacks some. Of approximately 100,000 clones in the sample, roughly 88% were seen once. The sequenced material came from blood. These receptors all come from a person between 18 and 75 years old in good health. CDR3s leave out the opening cysteine and the closing phenylalanine or tryptophan. The D gene is left open where the match is weak. Clone size is stated in some rows and not others, as once, few, many or a class when expanded.

v_call | clone_size | d_call | cdr3_aa
TRBV19 | - | - | ASGLDRTNYGYT
TRBV7-9 | medium-sized | TRBD1 | ASSLRQGGNEKLF
TRBV6-1 | - | - | ASSERPGRANEKLF
TRBV30 | - | - | AWTYTGYEQY
TRBV10-1 | - | TRBD2 | ASSFSGEGTDTQY
TRBV4-3 | - | TRBD2 | ASSRGGPTGELF
TRBV5-8 | - | - | ASSLRRTVAYEQY
TRBV28 | - | - | ASSFGQDNQPQH
TRBV7-3 | - | TRBD1 | ASSGWTGGNYGYT
TRBV4-2 | - | TRBD2 | ASSQGEGSGANVPT
TRBV10-3 | once | TRBD1 | AISAGQGYEQY
TRBV29-1 | - | - | SATSVGGGVGNSPLH
TRBV7-9 | - | TRBD1 | ASSLAGTGNTGELF
TRBV7-2 | - | TRBD1 | ASSYRGDEQY
TRBV5-1 | - | - | ASSAGLTGFYEQY
TRBV9 | - | - | ASSVAPGKYEQY
TRBV9 | - | - | ASSHSPGADTQY
TRBV7-2 | once | - | ASSLVGSGYEQY
TRBV5-1 | - | - | ASSSTGELF
TRBV5-8 | - | - | ASSFPGARVQQY
TRBV4-3 | - | - | ASSQDGGGTNEKLF
TRBV7-3 | - | - | ASSSAAGSFTDTQY